This T cell receptor (beta chain) stems from a study of CD4 T cells in relation to SARS-CoV-2 and coronaviruses. Study results and limitations: Compared with monoreactive clones, crossreactive clones showed significantly weaker SARS-CoV-2 expansion.

Using immunoSEQ multiplex PCR, the repertoire was profiled, and TCRdb retains in-frame clones only, with some absent. The sample lists about 22,000 clones; roughly 70% were seen once. The unexposed donors gave CD4+ T cells in about 2010-2019, prior to COVID-19. The cells were cultured for around ten days before CD4+ T cells were isolated. Cells permitting, SARS-CoV-2 S/N and four cold-coronavirus spikes were tested on unexposed-donor CD4+ T cells. Each well had 2 million to 2.5 million PBMCs in around 5% human AB serum with IL-2. The CDR3 consists of 18 residues. CDR1 is SGDLS, CDR2 YYNGEE, per germline. V lost 4 bases to trimming and J lost 3 bases, with 26 bases between them. Of note for this clone: Its specificity is unknown.

The source is a human donor in good health. The chain uses TRBV9 and TRBJ2-7, with D possibly matching TRBD2 (7 bases). Sample: CD4+ T cells from PBMCs, cultured in vitro. The CDR3 DNA is TGTGCCAGCAGCCCCGATATCGGGGGGCGGATACACCACTACGAGCAGTACTTC. This encodes CASSPDIGGRIHHYEQYF.